A selection of T cell receptor beta chains follows, all from one sample in a study of blood T cell repertoires in COVID-19. Libraries were prepared by immunoSEQ multiplex PCR; TCRdb keeps only in-frame clonotypes and omits some of them. This sample has a few hundred thousand clones, with approximately 86% found just once. Input material: peripheral blood. Receptors originate from a woman aged 70 to 79 with active or convalescent COVID-19. The CDR3 runs from the conserved cysteine through the conserved F or W. Fields, in order: D gene, V gene, J gene, clone size, CDR3 protein, CDR3 DNA. D genes are given only for firm matches. Where a row states a size, it is once, few, many or the class of an expanded clone; other rows omit it.

d_gene: .; v_gene: TRBV5-1; j_gene: TRBJ2-1; abundance: .; CDR3aa: CASSLGQETNEQFF; CDR3nt: TGCGCCAGCAGCTTGGGACAGGAAACCAATGAGCAGTTCTTC
d_gene: TRBD1; v_gene: TRBV7-2; j_gene: TRBJ1-6; abundance: .; CDR3aa: CASSSNRGNSPLHF; CDR3nt: TGTGCCAGCAGCTCGAACAGGGGAAATTCACCCCTCCACTTT
d_gene: .; v_gene: TRBV5-1; j_gene: TRBJ2-5; abundance: once; CDR3aa: CASSLSMTGQETQYF; CDR3nt: TGCGCCAGCAGCTTGAGTATGACAGGTCAGGAGACCCAGTACTTC
d_gene: .; v_gene: TRBV6-6; j_gene: TRBJ1-1; abundance: once; CDR3aa: CASSYGGEVAEAFF; CDR3nt: TGTGCCAGCAGTTACGGGGGCGAAGTCGCTGAAGCTTTCTTT
d_gene: .; v_gene: TRBV7-9; j_gene: TRBJ2-7; abundance: .; CDR3aa: CASSAPMTFYEQYF; CDR3nt: TGTGCCAGCAGCGCTCCTATGACTTTCTACGAGCAGTACTTC
d_gene: .; v_gene: TRBV18; j_gene: TRBJ1-1; abundance: .; CDR3aa: CASSGGNTEAFF; CDR3nt: TGTGCCAGCTCAGGAGGGAACACTGAAGCTTTCTTT
d_gene: .; v_gene: TRBV7-2; j_gene: TRBJ1-5; abundance: .; CDR3aa: CASSPDAISGQPQHF; CDR3nt: TGTGCCAGCAGCCCTGACGCGATTTCGGGTCAGCCCCAGCATTTT
d_gene: .; v_gene: TRBV4-1; j_gene: TRBJ1-2; abundance: few; CDR3aa: CASSPVLLMYGYTF; CDR3nt: TGCGCCAGCAGCCCTGTCCTACTTATGTATGGCTACACCTTC
d_gene: .; v_gene: TRBV2; j_gene: TRBJ1-6; abundance: .; CDR3aa: CASSTGYNSPLHF; CDR3nt: TGTGCCAGCAGTACGGGTTATAATTCACCCCTCCACTTT
d_gene: TRBD1; v_gene: TRBV6-1; j_gene: TRBJ1-1; abundance: .; CDR3aa: CASSEGQGAKAFF; CDR3nt: TGTGCCAGCAGTGAAGGCCAGGGGGCTAAAGCTTTCTTT
d_gene: .; v_gene: TRBV6-2/TRBV6-3; j_gene: TRBJ1-1; abundance: .; CDR3aa: CASSYRQVNTEAFF; CDR3nt: TGTGCCAGCAGTTACCGCCAGGTGAACACTGAAGCTTTCTTT
d_gene: TRBD1; v_gene: TRBV7-3; j_gene: TRBJ1-1; abundance: .; CDR3aa: CASSSDRGLAEAFF; CDR3nt: TGTGCCAGCAGCTCGGACAGGGGGCTGGCTGAAGCTTTCTTT
d_gene: .; v_gene: TRBV9; j_gene: TRBJ1-3; abundance: few; CDR3aa: CASSEPPRNTIYF; CDR3nt: TGTGCCAGCAGCGAGCCCCCACGAAACACCATATATTTT
d_gene: .; v_gene: TRBV6-5; j_gene: TRBJ1-5; abundance: .; CDR3aa: CASTGHPYSNQPQHF; CDR3nt: TGTGCCAGCACGGGACACCCTTATAGCAATCAGCCCCAGCATTTT
d_gene: .; v_gene: TRBV6-5; j_gene: TRBJ1-5; abundance: .; CDR3aa: CAAGAGGQPQHF; CDR3nt: TGTGCCGCAGGGGCAGGTGGACAGCCCCAGCATTTT
d_gene: .; v_gene: TRBV18; j_gene: TRBJ2-7; abundance: .; CDR3aa: CASSPTDTPYEQYF; CDR3nt: TGTGCCAGCTCACCGACGGACACCCCCTACGAGCAGTACTTC
d_gene: TRBD2; v_gene: TRBV5-4; j_gene: TRBJ2-5; abundance: .; CDR3aa: CASSSRGVEATQYF; CDR3nt: TGTGCCAGCAGCTCTCGGGGGGTGGAAGCGACCCAGTACTTC
d_gene: .; v_gene: TRBV7-2; j_gene: TRBJ1-2; abundance: .; CDR3aa: CASSLDIGVGGYGYTF; CDR3nt: TGTGCCAGCAGCTTAGATATAGGAGTAGGGGGCTATGGCTACACCTTC
d_gene: TRBD2; v_gene: TRBV3-1/TRBV3-2; j_gene: TRBJ2-7; abundance: .; CDR3aa: CASSPLRGEDEQYF; CDR3nt: TGTGCCAGCAGCCCCCTGCGGGGGGAGGACGAGCAGTACTTC
d_gene: .; v_gene: TRBV7-2; j_gene: TRBJ2-7; abundance: .; CDR3aa: CASSLRGSYEQYF; CDR3nt: TGTGCCAGCAGCTTAAGGGGATCCTACGAGCAGTACTTC